Described below is a single TCR beta chain sequence and its context. The target antigen is unknown. Per germline, CDR1 LGHNT and CDR2 FRNRAP. V lost 3 bases to trimming and J lost 1 base, with 16 bases between them. This CDR3 is 17 amino acids long. The entry originates in a study of graft-versus-host responses after intestinal transplantation. TCRdb's copy holds only in-frame clones and misses some; the assay was immunoSEQ multiplex PCR. The profile shows about 88,000 clones, 94% of them singletons. J is TRBJ2-1 and V is TRBV12-5; D not resolved. Sequenced here: unstimulated CD4+ T cells sorted from spleen or lymph node cells, sampled before transplant. The receptor comes from a human donor who was the organ donor for an intestinal transplant. The CDR3 sequence: CASGFATDPRSYNEQFF. The CDR3, as DNA: TGTGCTAGTGGTTTCGCTACAGACCCCCGATCCTACAATGAGCAGTTCTTC.